Following are 4 T cell receptor beta chains from one sample sequenced in a study of cytomegalovirus exposure and HLA in healthy donors (dated by TCRdb to about 2017). The library was built by means of the immunoSEQ multiplex PCR assay. A mixture of 60 forward primers for TCR Vbeta segments and 13 reverse primers for TCR Jbeta segments was used in the multiplex PCR. The table comes from immuneACCESS by way of TCRdb, which keeps in-frame sequences with V and J called. Part of the clones is missing from these tables; in studies checked, under half for an unresolved V gene and the rest for unknown reasons. The sample table shows about 120,000 clones, and less than 80% are seen once. The leading ten clones occupy 3% to 4% of the sample. The sequencing sample was made of PBMCs. The receptors derive from a man under 40 in good health and CMV-seronegative.

The gene calls are TRBV11-2 and TRBJ1-1; weak D call: TRBD1 (5 bases). Germline assignment: CDR1 SGHAT and CDR2 FQNNGV. This CDR3 comprises 14 residues. The V gene lost 2 bases and the J gene lost 4 bases, with 11 bases spanning the gap. CDR3 sequence: CASSLQAGITEAFF. CDR3 sequence (DNA): TGTGCCAGCAGCTTACAGGCAGGGATCACTGAAGCTTTCTTT.

This clone is a singleton in its sample. The chain employs TRBV2 and TRBJ2-3, with TRBD1 as a possible D gene (7 bases). The CDR3 extends over 18 amino acids. CDR1 is SNHLY, CDR2 FYNNEI, per germline. The V gene lost 4 bases and the J gene lost 0 bases, with 20 bases spanning the gap. CDR3: CASSGTRGKAGSTDTQYF. The CDR3 DNA reads as TGTGCCAGCAGTGGGACCAGGGGGAAGGCGGGGAGCACAGATACGCAGTATTTT.

The CDR3 DNA follows: TGTGCCAGCACCTGGACAGGGAATAGGAATGAGCAGTTCTTC. It codes for CASTWTGNRNEQFF. The genes are TRBV27 and TRBJ2-1; 8 bases match TRBD1. J gave up 7 bases and V 7 bases, and 9 bases lay outside the gene matches. Germline V gene sequence: CDR1 MNHEY, CDR2 SMNVEV (reference sequence). There are 14 residues in the CDR3.

The gene calls are TRBV11-2 and TRBJ2-3, with no clear D. V was trimmed by 0 bases and J by 3 bases, leaving 4 bases between them. CDR3 length: 13 amino acids. In germline, CDR1 is SGHAT, CDR2 FQNNGV. CDR3 sequence: CASSLERTDTQYF. CDR3 DNA: TGTGCCAGCAGCTTAGAACGGACAGATACGCAGTATTTT. The complete variable domain, with remaining parts taken from reference TRBV11-2 and TRBJ2-3, reads EAGVAQSPRYKIIEKRQSVAFWCNPISGHATLYWYQQILGQGPKLLIQFQNNGVVDDSQLPKDRFSAERLKGVDSTLKIQPAKLEDSAVYLCASSLERTDTQYFGPGTRLTVL.